This T cell receptor (beta chain) was identified during a study of shared clonotypes between healthy human individuals. General study points: Estimated clonotype richness was generally higher in naive than memory subsets. It was observed that 5% to 6% of naive CD4 clonotypes were shared across a few donors.

To note about this clone: Its target is unknown.

CDR1 and CDR2 (germline): MRHNA, SNTAGT. The CDR3 contains 16 residues. V trimming: 1 base; J trimming: 1 base; junction bases outside the gene matches: 4. Generated by immunoSEQ multiplex PCR, the TCRdb table keeps only in-frame clones and is missing some. The sample lists around 95,000 clones; roughly two thirds were seen once. CD45RO+ cells plus CCR7-negative CD45RA+ TemRA cells formed CD8 memory. Sequences were obtained from memory CD8+ T cells sorted from blood. The subset is: CD45RO+ cells pooled with CCR7-negative TemRA cells. This rearrangement joins TRBV6-4 to TRBJ2-3; TRBD2 agrees at 8 bases. The source of this sequence is a young man in good health. The CDR3 loop reads CASSDLAGRGTDTQYF. The CDR3, as DNA: TGTGCCAGCAGTGACTTAGCGGGGAGGGGCACAGATACGCAGTATTTT.